The 4 T cell receptor beta chains given below trace back to one sample, sequenced in a study of T-cell memory formation after mild COVID-19. TCRdb ran MiXCR on the 5' RACE reads and lists one entry per CDR3 protein. The repertoire holds 110,000 to 150,000 distinct CDR3 sequences, approximately 25% seen once, with around 22% in the top ten. Sequencing was carried out using PBMCs or a T cell subset sorted from them (not recorded which). These receptors were collected from an adult woman who had mild COVID-19 (a few samples of this study predate the infection). Cell type and time point are not known.

The V and J genes are TRBV2 and TRBJ2-1; 13 bases match TRBD2. Germline CDR1 is SNHLY and CDR2 is FYNNEI. This CDR3 region has 15 residues. The V gene end was trimmed by 6 bases and the J gene end by 11 bases; junction bases not matched to a gene: 10. The CDR3 spells CASSPGLAGSIKQFF. CDR3 sequence (DNA): TGTGCCAGCAGCCCGGGACTAGCGGGATCAATTAAGCAGTTCTTC.

The V gene is TRBV12-3 or TRBV12-4, the J gene TRBJ2-7; TRBD2 aligns across 11 bases. The CDR3 loop spans 15 amino acids. The junction had 6 bases not matched to a gene; V was cut back by 4 bases and J by 4 bases. The CDR3 loop is CASSSGTSGKYEQYF. In DNA form, the CDR3 reads TGTGCCAGCAGTTCCGGGACTAGCGGAAAATACGAGCAGTACTTC.

This clonotype was detected a few times. Relative to the germline gene, one junction end is altered; a read error may explain this. This sequence joins TRBV7-7 and TRBJ2-3, with 8 bases matching TRBD2. Looked up from germline, CDR1 is SSHAT and CDR2 is FNYEAQ (reference sequence). The CDR3 spans 17 residues. In nucleotides, the CDR3 is TGTGCTAGCAGCCCAGGGTGGGGAAGCGGGAGTGCAGATACGCAGTATTTT. Its translation: CASSPGWGSGSADTQYF.

The rearrangement joins TRBV5-5 to TRBJ1-5; D perhaps matches TRBD1 (5 bases). Trimming pared 0 bases from V and 1 base from J, leaving 11 bases between. The CDR3 runs to 16 residues. CDR1 SGHKS and CDR2 YYEKEE come from the germline V gene (reference sequence). CDR3 coding DNA: TGTGCCAGCAGCTTGGAGGCCCGGGACAGCAATCAGCCCCAGCATTTT. Translating it yields CASSLEARDSNQPQHF.